The clone carrying this TCR beta chain turned up a few times. The CDR3 is 14 amino acids. V shed 3 bases and J 9 bases; nucleotides not matched to a gene: 12. Germline values: CDR1 DFQATT, CDR2 SNEGSKA (reference sequence). TCRdb re-analysed the PCR reads in MiXCR, keeping a single row per CDR3 protein. The sample consists of about 100,000 distinct CDR3 sequences, about half of them appearing once. This sample is part of a study of CDR3 diversity in severe acne. The sample consisted of blood. This receptor was taken from a male donor with acne. The rearrangement uses TRBV20-1 and TRBJ2-5; 8 nucleotides align to TRBD1. The CDR3, as DNA: TGCAGTGCTAGCCCAGGGGGCTCGAGCCAGCCCCAGTACTTC. Translated: CSASPGGSSQPQYF.